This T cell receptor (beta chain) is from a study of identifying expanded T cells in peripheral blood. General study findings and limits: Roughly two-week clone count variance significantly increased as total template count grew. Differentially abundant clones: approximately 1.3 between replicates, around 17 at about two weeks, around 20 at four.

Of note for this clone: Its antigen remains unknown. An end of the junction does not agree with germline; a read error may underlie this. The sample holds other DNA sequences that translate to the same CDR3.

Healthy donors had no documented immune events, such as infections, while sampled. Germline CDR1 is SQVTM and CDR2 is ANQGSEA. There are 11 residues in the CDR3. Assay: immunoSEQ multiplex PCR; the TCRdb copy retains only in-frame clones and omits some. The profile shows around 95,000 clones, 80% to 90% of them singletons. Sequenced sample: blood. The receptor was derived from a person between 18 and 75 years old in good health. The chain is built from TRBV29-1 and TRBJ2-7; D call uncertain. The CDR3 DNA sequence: TGCAGCGCCTTGCACAGCTACGAGCAGTATTTC. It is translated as CSALHSYEQYF.